This T cell receptor beta chain was profiled in a study of shared clonotypes between healthy human individuals. Naivety among CD8 cells was defined by CD45RO negativity and positive CCR7 selection, thereby excluding terminally differentiated effector memory CD45RA+ cells. The V and J ends lost 6 bases and 2 bases respectively, with 14 bases between them. CDR1 is MDHEN and CDR2 is SYDVKM in the germline V gene. There are 14 residues in the CDR3. The sorted-subset replicate PCRs were given about 210 ng DNA, which is 25,000 to 35,000 T cell genomes. In the source study's methods: As immunoSEQ supplied junction-only sequences (without quality scores), filtering differed. Repertoires were generated with immunoSEQ multiplex PCR, while TCRdb's copy carries only in-frame clones and drops some. That table furnishes V, J and clone size, whereas the DNA furnished D and trimming. The top ten clones hold more than 1.5% of a sample with approximately 2,000,000 clones, 80% to 95% of them seen once.

The sequenced sample was naive CD8+ T cells from PBMCs. The receptor comes from a man aged 18 to 29 in good health. Some clones in this sample may be carry-over from other donors' samples. The rearrangement uses TRBV28 and TRBJ2-7; D is perhaps TRBD2 (5 bases). CDR3 residues: CASSRSRGPYEQYF. CDR3 bases: TGTGCCAGCAGCCGCTCAAGAGGGCCCTACGAGCAGTACTTC.